The sequence of this T cell receptor (beta chain) was determined in a study of T-cell memory formation after mild COVID-19. Study information: The two donors had largely donor-specific TCR clusters.

In this sample, this clonotype turned up many times. Trimming shortened V by 3 bases and J by 3 bases, and 9 bases separated the two germline ends. The germline CDR1 and CDR2 sequences are MNHEY and SVGEGT. This CDR3 has 13 amino acids. Employing constant-segment primers, 5'RACE generated TCR alpha and TCR beta cDNA libraries bearing sample barcodes and UMIs. TCRdb processed the 5' RACE reads anew with MiXCR; each CDR3 protein has one entry. The sample yields roughly 550,000 distinct CDR3 sequences, around 20% seen once. This sequence joins TRBV6-2 or TRBV6-3 and TRBJ2-7; D uncertain. The source is an adult woman who had mild COVID-19 (a few samples of this study predate the infection). Cell type and time point are not known. The sequenced sample was PBMCs or a T cell subset sorted from them (not recorded which). The CDR3 protein is CASSYGESYEQYF. CDR3 in DNA: TGTGCCAGCAGTTATGGAGAAAGCTACGAGCAGTACTTC.